Reported below is one TCR beta chain. The sample originates from a study of CD8 T cells in Susac syndrome. The study used treatment-naive patients who had stable or active relapsing-remitting disease as multiple sclerosis controls. The RNA input was roughly 0.45 to 1 ug, and it was reverse transcribed with random hexamers. Amplification of TCR beta CDR3 spanned 54 Vbeta and 13 Jbeta via immunoSEQ multiplex PCR. TCRdb fed the immunoSEQ multiplex PCR reads into MiXCR, producing one record per CDR3 protein. The repertoire includes 250,000 to 300,000 distinct CDR3 sequences, over 75% of them detected once, and 0.18% sits in the top ten. The CDR3 is 13 residues long. Germline CDR1 and CDR2: GTSNPN and SVGIG (reference sequence). Trimming cost V 1 base and J 2 bases, with 9 bases left between them.

The sequenced sample was CD8+ T cells from PBMCs. The origin of this receptor is a human donor with multiple sclerosis. The rearrangement joins TRBV30 to TRBJ2-7; D is perhaps TRBD1 (5 bases). CDR3 sequence: CAWSEGYTYEQYF. CDR3 coding DNA: TGTGCCTGGAGTGAGGGGTACACCTACGAGCAGTACTTC.